This TCR beta chain was captured in a study of blood T cell repertoires in COVID-19. Data came from immunoSEQ multiplex PCR; TCRdb stores just in-frame clones and leaves some out. The profile shows under 40,000 clones, over 90% of them singletons. The V gene's germline CDR1 is SQVTM and CDR2 ANQGSEA. There are 13 residues in the CDR3. Trimming shortened V by 3 bases and J by 9 bases, and 15 bases separated the two germline ends. The sequenced material came from peripheral blood. The chain uses TRBV29-1 and TRBJ2-1; D unresolved. The source of this sequence is a human donor in a cohort sampled during active COVID-19. The CDR3 reads CSVDEEWSAEQFF. The CDR3, as DNA: TGCAGCGTTGACGAGGAGTGGTCGGCTGAGCAGTTCTTC.